These T cell receptor beta chains were read from a single sample in a study of T cell responses to AZD1222 COVID-19 vaccine. Sequenced by immunoSEQ multiplex PCR; TCRdb stores in-frame clones only, minus some. The data hold 100,000 to 150,000 clones, with about 90% observed a single time. The specimen comprised peripheral blood, sampled on day 0 of MenACWY control vaccination. Receptor source: an adult in good health. Both conserved end residues are part of each CDR3. Each record gives: V gene, J gene, clone size, D gene, CDR3 DNA, CDR3 protein. A D gene is named only where the DNA matches it firmly. Only part of the rows carry a size: once, few, many, or a class if the clone is expanded.

TRBV4-1	TRBJ1-6	NA	NA	TGCGCCAGCAGCCAGACATTCGATTATAATTCACCCCTCCACTTT	CASSQTFDYNSPLHF
TRBV5-6	TRBJ1-1	NA	TRBD1	TGTGCCAGCAGTCATGACAGGGGACACACTGAAGCTTTCTTT	CASSHDRGHTEAFF
TRBV7-6	TRBJ2-5	NA	NA	TGTGCCAGCAGCCCGGGCCCACAAGAGACCCAGTACTTC	CASSPGPQETQYF
TRBV6-6	TRBJ2-2	NA	NA	TGTGCCAGCAGAACTAGGAACACCGGGGAGCTGTTTTTT	CASRTRNTGELFF
TRBV2	TRBJ1-5	NA	NA	TGTGCCAGCACCGGCAGGGGAGGCAATCAGCCCCAGCATTTT	CASTGRGGNQPQHF
TRBV23-1	TRBJ2-7	NA	TRBD1	TGCGCCAGCACTCACGAATCCAGAACAGGGGGCTACGAGCAGTACTTC	CASTHESRTGGYEQYF
TRBV24-1	TRBJ2-2	NA	NA	TGTGCCACCAGTCGGACAGTGAACACCGGGGAGCTGTTTTTT	CATSRTVNTGELFF
TRBV29-1	TRBJ1-1	NA	NA	TGCAGCGTTGCGGGACGGCTGAACACTGAAGCTTTCTTT	CSVAGRLNTEAFF
TRBV4-1	TRBJ2-2	NA	NA	TGCGCCAGCAGCCCATTCGGCAGCGTAACCGGGGAGCTGTTTTTT	CASSPFGSVTGELFF
TRBV6-4	TRBJ2-2	once	NA	TGTGCCAGCAGTGTAACTATCACCGGGGAGCTGTTTTTT	CASSVTITGELFF
TRBV29-1	TRBJ2-7	NA	TRBD2	TGCAGCGTTGAGGCTAGCGGGATCTGGGACGAGCAGTACTTC	CSVEASGIWDEQYF
TRBV19	TRBJ1-5	NA	NA	TGTGCCAGTAGTATAAGGGCCCTTTATAGCAATCAGCCCCAGCATTTT	CASSIRALYSNQPQHF
TRBV21-1	TRBJ1-5	NA	NA	TGTGCCAGCAGATACCCAGGACAGGGGTCTCAGCCCCAGCATTTT	CASRYPGQGSQPQHF
TRBV27	TRBJ2-2	few	NA	TGTGCCAGCAGCTCCCCTCCGACCGGGGAGCTGTTTTTT	CASSSPPTGELFF